This T cell receptor beta chain was recorded in a study of immune aging and cytomegalovirus after organ transplant (dated by TCRdb to the early 2020s). Some background on the complete study: Every transplant recipient was given three-drug immunosuppression consisting of prednisone, tacrolimus, and mycophenolate.

Including the terminal cysteine and phenylalanine, the CDR3 comprises 14 residues. The sequence is cut down to CDR3 DNA, 42 bases in frame from base 1. CDR1 MDHEN and CDR2 SYDVKM were looked up in the germline V gene. V loses 10 bases of germline sequence and J loses 5 bases, and the interval between the two ends is 21 bases. This clonotype was detected a few times. No cognate antigen has been identified for it. There are no base qualities to consult, and no much larger clone falls within one base. The library was generated by single-cell sequencing. Sequencing was performed on an Illumina NovaSeq 6000. The BD Rhapsody Targeted mRNA and AbSeq Reagent Kit, in a microwell format, was used for cell capture and library preparation. Libraries covered TCR, sample tags, AbSeq, and targeted mRNA from the Human T-Cell Expression Panel plus custom TOX and TOX2 primers. An Illumina NovaSeq was used to sequence the libraries. The source study handled its data this way. The analysis covered approximately 9,900 cells in total, of which approximately 7,100 were CD8 T cells and 4494 were CD8 T cells with an identifiable TCR CDR3. Raw data were processed with the BD Rhapsody Targeted Analysis Pipeline with V(D)J processing on the Seven Bridges Genomics platform. SeqGeq 1.6.0 was used for quality control, Sample Tag demultiplexing with Lex-BDSMK, clone identification with VDJ Explorer, and Seurat clustering. A clone was considered non-expanded if it made up <1% of CD8 T cells, and considered a clonal expansion if it made up >2.5% of the sample. Clones were called with MiXCR by TCRdb after fastp trimmed the public reads at Q25, and only in-frame beta chains were retained. For every CDR3 protein sequence, its rows merge into one entry that carries the most common genes and DNA. The V and J calls were determined by TCRdb, not by the authors. The sample yields more than 20,000 distinct CDR3 sequences; roughly 36% were counted once. The ten largest clones represent 20% to 25% of the sample.

What this sample's time point label stands for: five sample-tagged time points from pre-transplant (day -1) to day 368 post-transplant, pooled. Thawed PBMC were stimulated with a CMV IE-1 overlapping peptide library for around 11 hours, with no transport inhibitors added. After thawing, cells rested overnight before stimulation in R10 medium with CD28/CD49d costimulation. The IE-1 peptide library was made up of 15-amino-acid peptides, each overlapping by 11 amino acids. Samples from each time point were barcoded using BD Single-Cell Multiplexing Kit Sample Tags, then pooled and stained with oligo-conjugated anti-CD45RA and sorting antibodies. A BD FACSAria III was used to sort CMV-responsive CD8+CD137+ and CD4+CD154+ T cells at 4-way purity. Blood samples were drawn into EDTA vacutainers and processed by Ficoll gradient within 1-24 hours. What the study reported, not specific to this receptor: Large clones contained a higher proportion of TEMRA cells, and the seven largest clones (1904 cells) acquired aged and TEMRA cells while losing TCM cells. Following viremia, cells with an aged phenotype rose post-transplant no matter the clone size, with the increase showing up earlier in large clones (days 200-264) than in small clones. CD57 was not measured in the sequencing data, so a conservative gene-based aging definition was used instead.

The rearranged chain carries TRBV28 and TRBJ2-7, with TRBD1 perhaps the D gene, on 5 matching bases. The sequence derives from a female donor who had a heart transplant and CMV viremia. The specimen was CMV peptide-activated CD4+ and CD8+ T cells sorted from blood, collected at five time points, pooled. The sample's cell subset or site label, decoded: sorted CD8+CD137+ and CD4+CD154+ T cells after 12 h CMV IE-1 peptide stimulation. In nucleotide form, the sequence is TGTGCCACCCACCGTGTTGGGGCGCGGAACGAGCAGTACTTC. Its protein is CATHRVGARNEQYF.